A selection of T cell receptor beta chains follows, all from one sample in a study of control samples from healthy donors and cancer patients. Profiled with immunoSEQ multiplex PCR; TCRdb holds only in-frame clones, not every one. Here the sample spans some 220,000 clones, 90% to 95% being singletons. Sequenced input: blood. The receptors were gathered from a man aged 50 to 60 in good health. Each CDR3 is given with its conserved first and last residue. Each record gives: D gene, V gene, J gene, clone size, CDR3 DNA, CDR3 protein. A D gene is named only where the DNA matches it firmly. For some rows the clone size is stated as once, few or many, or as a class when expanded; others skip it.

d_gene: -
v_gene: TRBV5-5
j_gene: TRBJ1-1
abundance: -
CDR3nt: TGTGCCAGCACCCGAGAAAGACAGAGGATCACTGAAGCTTTCTTT
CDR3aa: CASTRERQRITEAFF

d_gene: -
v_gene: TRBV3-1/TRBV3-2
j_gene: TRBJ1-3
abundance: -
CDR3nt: TGTGCCAGCAGCTACAGGGAGTCCGGAAACACCATATATTTT
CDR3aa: CASSYRESGNTIYF

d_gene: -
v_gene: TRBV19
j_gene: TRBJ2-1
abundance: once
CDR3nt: TGTGCCAGTAGTATCTCGAGGAATGAGCAGTTCTTC
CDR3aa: CASSISRNEQFF

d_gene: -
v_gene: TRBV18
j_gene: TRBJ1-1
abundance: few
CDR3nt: TGTGCCAGCTTCTCTATGAGCAAGGGAGCTTTCTTT
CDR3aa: CASFSMSKGAFF

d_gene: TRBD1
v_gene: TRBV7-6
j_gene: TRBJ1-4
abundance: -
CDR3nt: TGTGCCAGCAGCTTGTCCGGGACAGAAAATGAAAAACTGTTTTTT
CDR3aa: CASSLSGTENEKLFF

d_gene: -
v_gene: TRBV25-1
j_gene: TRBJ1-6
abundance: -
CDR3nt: TGTGCCAGCAGAATTTTAAATAATTCACCCCTCCACTTT
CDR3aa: CASRILNNSPLHF

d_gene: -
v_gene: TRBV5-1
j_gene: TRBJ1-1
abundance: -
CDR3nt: TGCGCCAGCAGCCTTAGACGGGGGAACACTGAAGCTTTCTTT
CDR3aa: CASSLRRGNTEAFF

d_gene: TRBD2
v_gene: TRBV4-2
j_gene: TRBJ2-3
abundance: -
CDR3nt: TGTGCCAGCAGCCAAGAACGCGGGGGGGGCCTAAGCACAGATACGCAGTATTTT
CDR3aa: CASSQERGGGLSTDTQYF

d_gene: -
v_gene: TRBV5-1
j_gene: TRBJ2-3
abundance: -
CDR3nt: TGCGCCAGCAGCTTAGACCGATATAGCACAGATACGCAGTATTTT
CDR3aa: CASSLDRYSTDTQYF

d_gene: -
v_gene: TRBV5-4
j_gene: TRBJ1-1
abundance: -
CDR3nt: TGTGCCAGCAGCTCCGGGACCGGTAGGAACACTGAAGCTTTCTTT
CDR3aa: CASSSGTGRNTEAFF

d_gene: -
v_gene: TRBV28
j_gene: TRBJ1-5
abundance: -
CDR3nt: TGTGCCAGCAGCCCGGCGGGGGCGCGAGGCAATCAGCCCCAGCATTTT
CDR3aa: CASSPAGARGNQPQHF

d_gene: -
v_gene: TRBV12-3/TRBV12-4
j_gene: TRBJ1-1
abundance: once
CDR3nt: TGTGCCAGCAGTCAAGGGCTGAACACTGAAGCTTTCTTT
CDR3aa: CASSQGLNTEAFF

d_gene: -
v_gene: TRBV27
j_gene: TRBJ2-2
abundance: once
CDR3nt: TGTGCCAGCTGCCTAACACCGGCGGGGTATATCGGGGAGCTGTTTTTT
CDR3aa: CASCLTPAGYIGELFF

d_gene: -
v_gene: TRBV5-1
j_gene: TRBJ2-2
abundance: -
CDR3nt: TGCGCCAGCAGCCCTGGACGATTGAACACCGGGGAGCTGTTTTTT
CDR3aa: CASSPGRLNTGELFF

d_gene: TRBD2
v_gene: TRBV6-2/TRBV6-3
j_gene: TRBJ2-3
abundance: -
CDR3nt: TGTGCCAGCAGTCCGGGGACTAGCGGGGGTCCCACAGATACGCAGTATTTT
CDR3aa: CASSPGTSGGPTDTQYF

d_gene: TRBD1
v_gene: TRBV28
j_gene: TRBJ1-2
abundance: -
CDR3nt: TGTGCCAGCAGACCGAGACAGGGGTTCTATGGCTACACCTTC
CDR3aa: CASRPRQGFYGYTF

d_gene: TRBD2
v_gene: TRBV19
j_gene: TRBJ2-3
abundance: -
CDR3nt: TGTGCCAGTAGTCCACGGACTAGCGGGGGGTCTAAAGATACGCAGTATTTT
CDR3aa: CASSPRTSGGSKDTQYF

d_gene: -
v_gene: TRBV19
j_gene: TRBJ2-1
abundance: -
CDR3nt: TGTGCCAGTAGTACCAGAAGCGCCGGCTCCTACAATGAGCAGTTCTTC
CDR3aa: CASSTRSAGSYNEQFF

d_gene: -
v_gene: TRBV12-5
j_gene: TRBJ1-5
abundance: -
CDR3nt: TGTGCTAGTGGGTCTGGGTATAGCAATCAGCCCCAGCATTTT
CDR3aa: CASGSGYSNQPQHF

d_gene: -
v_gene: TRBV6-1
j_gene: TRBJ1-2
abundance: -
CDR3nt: TGTGCCAGCAGTGAAGTCGGGACCCTCCCGGGTTATGGCTACACCTTC
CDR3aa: CASSEVGTLPGYGYTF

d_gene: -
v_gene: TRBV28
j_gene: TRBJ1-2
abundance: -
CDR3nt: TGTGCCAGCAACCTCCAGGGTCCTGGCTACACCTTC
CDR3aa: CASNLQGPGYTF

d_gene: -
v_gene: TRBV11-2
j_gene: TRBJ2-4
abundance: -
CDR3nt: TGTGCCAGCAGCTTAGGAAAAAACATTCAGTACTTC
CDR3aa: CASSLGKNIQYF

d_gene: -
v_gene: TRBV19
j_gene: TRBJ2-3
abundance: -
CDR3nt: TGTGCCTCCGAAAGGAGTCTAGGGGCAGATACGCAGTATTTT
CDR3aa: CASERSLGADTQYF

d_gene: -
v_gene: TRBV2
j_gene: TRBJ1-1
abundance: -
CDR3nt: TGTGCCAGCAGTGAGGAAACGATTATGAACACTGAAGCTTTCTTT
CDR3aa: CASSEETIMNTEAFF

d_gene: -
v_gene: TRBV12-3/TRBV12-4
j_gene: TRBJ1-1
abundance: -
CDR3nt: TGTGCCAGCAGCGTTACTGAAGCTTTCTTT
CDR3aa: CASSVTEAFF

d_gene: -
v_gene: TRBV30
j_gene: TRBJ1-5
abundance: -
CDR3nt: TGTGCCTGGAGTCCGGATCGCGGGCGCAATCAGCCCCAGCATTTT
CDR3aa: CAWSPDRGRNQPQHF

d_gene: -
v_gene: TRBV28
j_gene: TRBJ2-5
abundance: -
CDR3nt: TGTGCCACCTCCTTGACTAGTCCTCAAGAGACCCAGTACTTC
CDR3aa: CATSLTSPQETQYF

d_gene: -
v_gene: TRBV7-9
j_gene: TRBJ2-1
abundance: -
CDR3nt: TGTGCCAGCAGCCCCCCCGGAAGACAGGCCAGCTCCTACAATGAGCAGTTCTTC
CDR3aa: CASSPPGRQASSYNEQFF

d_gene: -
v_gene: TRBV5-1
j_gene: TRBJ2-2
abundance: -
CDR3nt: TGCGCCAGCAATGGGGATGGGACCGGGGAGCTGTTTTTT
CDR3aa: CASNGDGTGELFF

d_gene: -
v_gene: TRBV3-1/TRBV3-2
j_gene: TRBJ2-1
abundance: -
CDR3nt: TGTGCCAGCAGCCTGGAGAATGAGCAGTTCTTC
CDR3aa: CASSLENEQFF

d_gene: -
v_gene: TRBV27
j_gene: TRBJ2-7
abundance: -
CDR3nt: TGTGCCAGCAGTCCCTTTGACGGGGAGCAGTACTTC
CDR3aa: CASSPFDGEQYF

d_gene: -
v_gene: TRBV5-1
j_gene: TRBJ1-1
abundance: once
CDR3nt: TGCGCCAGCAGCTTGGGACAGCCGGCCGGTGAAGCTTTCTTT
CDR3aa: CASSLGQPAGEAFF

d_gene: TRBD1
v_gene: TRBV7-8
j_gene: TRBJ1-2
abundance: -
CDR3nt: TGTGCCAGCAGCTTAGGGTCCCGGCAGGGGGGGACTAACTATGGCTACACCTTC
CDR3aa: CASSLGSRQGGTNYGYTF

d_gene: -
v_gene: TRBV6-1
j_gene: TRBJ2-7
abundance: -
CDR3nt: TGTGCCAGCAGTGATGCGGGGCCCTCGGGTGAGCAGTACTTC
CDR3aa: CASSDAGPSGEQYF

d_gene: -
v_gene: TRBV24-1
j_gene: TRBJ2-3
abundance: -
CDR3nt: TGTGCCACCAGTGATTTGGGCAGGGCTGGGACAGATACGCAGTATTTT
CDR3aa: CATSDLGRAGTDTQYF